One sample yielded the 3 T cell receptor beta chains listed below, sequenced in a study of T cells in localized non-small cell lung cancer. Libraries were prepared by immunoSEQ multiplex PCR; TCRdb keeps only in-frame clonotypes and omits some of them. The sample has roughly 26,000 clones, around nine tenths seen once; the top ten hold over 13%. The input for sequencing was peripheral blood, taken before any cancer treatment. These receptors were taken from a female donor older than 55 with stage II squamous cell lung carcinoma.

This clone was detected only once. CDR3 coding DNA: TGTGCCAGTAGTATAGGACAGGGCTACACTGAAGCTTTCTTT. It codes for CASSIGQGYTEAFF. V usage is TRBV19 and J usage is TRBJ1-1; TRBD1 matches 7 bases. CDR1 and CDR2 from the germline V gene are LNHDA and SQIVND (reference sequence). This CDR3 spans 14 amino acids. The J segment lost 3 bases and the V segment lost 1 base, leaving 2 bases of the junction unmatched. The full variable domain, in which reference TRBV19 and TRBJ1-1 provide the parts outside the CDR3, is DGGITQSPKYLFRKEGQNVTLSCEQNLNHDAMYWYRQDPGQGLRLIYYSQIVNDFQKGDIAEGYSVSREKKESFPLTVTSAQKNPTAFYLCASSIGQGYTEAFFGQGTRLTVV.

This chain joins TRBV28 and TRBJ2-7; TRBD1 is a possible D gene (6 bases). CDR3 length equals 12 residues. Germline CDR1 is MDHEN and CDR2 is SYDVKM. Trimming removed 6 bases at V and 11 bases at J, with 17 bases between. Here the CDR3 DNA reads TGTGCCAGCAGCCCAGGGACACAAGAAGAGTACTTC. Translation: CASSPGTQEEYF.

The rearrangement joins TRBV9 to TRBJ2-7; 10 nucleotides match TRBD1. This CDR3 has 15 residues. Germline values: CDR1 SGDLS, CDR2 YYNGEE. Unmatched junction bases numbered 8, after V lost 3 bases and J lost 5 bases. CDR3 sequence reads: CASSATWDRGHEQYF. In DNA form, the CDR3 reads TGTGCCAGCAGCGCGACCTGGGACAGGGGCCACGAGCAGTACTTC.